Listed below are T cell receptor beta chains from one sample, sequenced in a study of metastatic and nonmetastatic thyroid tumors. TCRdb re-processed the PCR reads through MiXCR. The table records under 30,000 clones, 20% to 25% of them present only once. The specimen sequenced was blood. These TCRs come from a male donor with papillary thyroid cancer or a benign thyroid nodule (not recorded which). Some clones in this sample may be carry-over from other donors' samples. CDR3s include the opening cysteine and the closing phenylalanine or tryptophan. A D gene is named only where the DNA matches it firmly. Size values are once, few and many counts, or a class for expanded clones, and some rows have none.

TRBD1,NA,TRBJ2-7,16,TRBV2,CASSPDLGQGVNEQYF,TGTGCAAGCAGTCCAGATCTGGGACAGGGGGTCAACGAGCAGTACTTC
TRBD1,NA,TRBJ2-7,15,TRBV25-1,CATCVTGARTYEQYF,TGTGCCACCTGTGTAACAGGGGCCCGCACCTACGAGCAGTACTTC
NA,many,TRBJ2-2,15,TRBV30,CAWSRYRQFAGELFF,TGTGCCTGGAGTAGGTATAGACAGTTCGCCGGGGAGCTGTTTTTT
NA,many,TRBJ1-3,15,TRBV30,CAWRKGLFSGNTIYF,TGTGCCTGGAGAAAAGGCCTCTTCTCTGGAAACACCATATATTTT
NA,many,TRBJ1-2,15,TRBV4-1,CASSQDPGVNYGYTF,TGCGCCAGCAGCCAAGACCCAGGGGTTAACTATGGCTACACCTTC
NA,NA,TRBJ2-7,11,TRBV7-9,CACGSASEQYF,TGTGCCTGCGGATCTGCAAGCGAGCAGTACTTC
TRBD1,few,TRBJ1-2,15,TRBV28,CASIRVDRDNYGYTF,TGTGCCAGCATCCGGGTGGACAGGGACAACTATGGCTACACCTTC
NA,many,TRBJ2-7,13,TRBV30,CAWSVGRSYEQYF,TGTGCCTGGAGTGTCGGGAGATCCTACGAGCAGTACTTC
NA,many,TRBJ2-3,19,TRBV3-2,CASSPGVGASPLPTDTQYF,TGTGCCAGCAGCCCGGGGGTTGGGGCTTCTCCCTTACCCACAGATACGCAGTATTTT
NA,many,TRBJ1-2,13,TRBV6-1,CASSEEGLYGYTF,TGTGCCAGCAGTGAAGAGGGGCTCTATGGCTACACCTTC
NA,NA,TRBJ2-7,15,TRBV20-1,CTARVWLSRAYEQYF,TGCACTGCTAGAGTATGGTTATCGAGAGCCTACGAGCAGTACTTC
NA,NA,TRBJ2-5,13,TRBV6-1,CASSEGEWETRYF,TGTGCCAGCAGTGAGGGGGAGTGGGAGACCCGTTACTTC
NA,NA,TRBJ2-7,12,TRBV7-2,CAISLVSAQQYF,TGTGCCATTAGCTTAGTTTCAGCCCAGCAGTACTTC
TRBD2,many,TRBJ2-7,17,TRBV18,CASSPRLAGDSSYEQYF,TGTGCCAGCTCACCAAGGCTAGCGGGAGACTCCTCCTACGAGCAGTACTTC
NA,few,TRBJ2-7,16,TRBV30,CAWSVQGSGWSHEQYF,TGTGCCTGGAGTGTACAGGGTAGCGGGTGGTCACACGAGCAGTACTTC
NA,NA,TRBJ1-4,16,TRBV19,CASSPAPGPPNVKLFF,TGTGCCAGTAGCCCGGCGCCGGGACCCCCCAATGTAAAACTGTTTTTT
TRBD1,many,TRBJ2-3,15,TRBV3-1,CASSLYRGSTDTQYF,TGTGCCAGCAGCCTTTACAGGGGTAGCACAGATACGCAGTATTTT